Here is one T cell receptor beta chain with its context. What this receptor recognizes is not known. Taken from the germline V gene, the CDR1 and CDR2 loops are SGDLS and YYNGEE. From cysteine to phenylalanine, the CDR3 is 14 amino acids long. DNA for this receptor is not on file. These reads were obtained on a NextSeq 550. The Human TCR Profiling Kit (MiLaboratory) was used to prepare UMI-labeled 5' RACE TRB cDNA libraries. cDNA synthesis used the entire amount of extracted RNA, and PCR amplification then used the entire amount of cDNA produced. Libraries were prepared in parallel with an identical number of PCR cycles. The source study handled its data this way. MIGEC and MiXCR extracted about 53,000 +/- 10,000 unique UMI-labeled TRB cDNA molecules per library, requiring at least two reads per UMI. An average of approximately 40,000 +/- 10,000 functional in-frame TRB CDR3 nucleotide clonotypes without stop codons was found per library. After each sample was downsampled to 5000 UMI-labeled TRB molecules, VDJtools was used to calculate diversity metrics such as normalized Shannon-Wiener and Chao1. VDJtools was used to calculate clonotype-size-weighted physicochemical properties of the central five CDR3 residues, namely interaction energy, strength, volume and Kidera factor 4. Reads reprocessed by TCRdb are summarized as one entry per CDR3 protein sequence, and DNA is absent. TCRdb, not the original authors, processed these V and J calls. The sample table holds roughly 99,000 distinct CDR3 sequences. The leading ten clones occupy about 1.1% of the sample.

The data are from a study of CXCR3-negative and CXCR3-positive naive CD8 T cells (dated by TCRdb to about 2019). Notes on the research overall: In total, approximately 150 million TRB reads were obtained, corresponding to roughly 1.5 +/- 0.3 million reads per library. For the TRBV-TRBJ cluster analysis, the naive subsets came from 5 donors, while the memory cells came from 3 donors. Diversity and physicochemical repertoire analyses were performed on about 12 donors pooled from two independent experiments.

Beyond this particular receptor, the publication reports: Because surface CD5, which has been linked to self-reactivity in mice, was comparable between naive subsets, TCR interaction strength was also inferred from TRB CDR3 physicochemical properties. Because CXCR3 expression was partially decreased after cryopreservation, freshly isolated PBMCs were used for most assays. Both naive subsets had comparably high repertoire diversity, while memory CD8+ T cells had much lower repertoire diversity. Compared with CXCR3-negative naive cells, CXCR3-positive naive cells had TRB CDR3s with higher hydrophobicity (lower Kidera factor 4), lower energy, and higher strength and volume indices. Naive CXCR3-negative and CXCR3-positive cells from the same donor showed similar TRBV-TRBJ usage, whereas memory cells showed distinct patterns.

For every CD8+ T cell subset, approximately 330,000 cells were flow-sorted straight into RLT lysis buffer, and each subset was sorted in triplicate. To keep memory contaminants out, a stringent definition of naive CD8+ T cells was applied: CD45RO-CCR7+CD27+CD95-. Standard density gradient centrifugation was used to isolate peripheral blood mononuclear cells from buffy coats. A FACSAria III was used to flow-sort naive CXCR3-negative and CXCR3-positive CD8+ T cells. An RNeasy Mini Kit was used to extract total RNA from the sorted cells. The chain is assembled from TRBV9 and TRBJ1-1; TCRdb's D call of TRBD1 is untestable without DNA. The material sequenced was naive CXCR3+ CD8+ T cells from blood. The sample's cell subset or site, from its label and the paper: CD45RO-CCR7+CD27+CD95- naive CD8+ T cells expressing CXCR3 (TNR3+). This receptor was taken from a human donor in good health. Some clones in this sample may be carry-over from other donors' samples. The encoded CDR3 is CASSVATGAIEAFF.